This TCR beta chain was recovered during a study of T-cell reconstitution after alpha-beta-depleted transplantation in children. A TCRbeta library incorporating unique molecular identifiers was prepared. One entry per CDR3 protein results from TCRdb running MiXCR on the PCR reads. The table lists 300,000 to 400,000 distinct CDR3 sequences, about 14% of them singletons. Germline CDR1 reads MDHEN; CDR2 reads SYDVKM. V was shortened by 3 bases and J by 3 bases, with 11 bases between the two germline ends. The CDR3 loop spans 14 amino acids. The sequences come from PBMCs, collected from the stem cell graft. This sequence originates from a human donor who donated a stem cell graft to a child with Fanconi anemia. V gene TRBV28 combines with J gene TRBJ1-1; tentatively, D is TRBD1 (6 bases). This chain's CDR3 is CASSFLPGDTEAFF. CDR3 DNA sequence: TGTGCCAGCAGTTTTTTACCAGGGGACACTGAAGCTTTCTTT. The full variable domain, completed using reference TRBV28 and TRBJ1-1, is DVKVTQSSRYLVKRTGEKVFLECVQDMDHENMFWYRQDPGLGLRLIYFSYDVKMKEKGDIPEGYSVSREKKERFSLILESASTNQTSMYLCASSFLPGDTEAFFGQGTRLTVV.